The T cell receptor (beta chain) described here comes from a study of T-cell reconstitution after alpha-beta-depleted transplantation in children. The ends were cut back, 7 bases at V and 0 bases at J, with 10 bases in the middle. The germline V gene has CDR1 MNHEY and CDR2 SVGAGI. CDR3 length: 14 amino acids. Preparing the TCRbeta library involved the use of unique molecular identifiers. TCRdb itself ran the PCR reads through MiXCR, one entry per CDR3 protein. Counted here are some 220,000 distinct CDR3 sequences, roughly 11% occurring once; the ten biggest clones make up roughly 27%. This clonotype was picked up many times. Antigen specificity is unknown. Points from the study as a whole: Several hundred expanded graft clones reportedly were the source of alpha-beta T cells about two months after transplant. By one year post-transplant, T-cell counts and diversity largely arose from T cells that were newly produced. Surviving recipient T cells and thymic progenitors produced the high day-60 TCRbeta diversity seen in some patients.

V is TRBV6-5 and J is TRBJ2-1; D is ambiguous. This receptor was taken from a child less than two years old with acute myeloid leukemia, due to receive a stem cell transplant. This material consisted of PBMCs, taken before TCRalphabeta/CD19-depleted stem cell transplant. CDR3 residues: CASKTTNSYNEQFF. As DNA, the CDR3 is TGTGCCAGCAAAACAACCAACTCCTACAATGAGCAGTTCTTC.